This passage covers 3 T cell receptor beta chains from one sample sequenced in a study of cytomegalovirus exposure and HLA in healthy donors. The PCR ran on 60 Vbeta and 13 Jbeta primers. The assay was immunoSEQ multiplex PCR, and TCRdb's table has in-frame clones only and misses some. The repertoire consists of 90,000 to 120,000 clones, with around 83% occurring once and the leading ten covering roughly 1.2%. Sequencing used PBMCs. All receptors come from a woman aged 18 to 35 in good health and CMV-seronegative.

A note on this clone: The junction departs from germline at one end; a sequencing error may be responsible. J is TRBJ2-3 and V is TRBV7-9; possibly TRBD2 for D (5 bases). Germline V gene sequence: CDR1 SEHNR, CDR2 FQNEAQ (reference sequence). The CDR3 consists of 14 residues. The CDR3 DNA reads as TGTTCCAGCAGCTTGTCGAGGGACACAGATACGCAGTATTTT. This codes for CSSSLSRDTDTQYF.

The chain is built from TRBV29-1 and TRBJ2-5, with 13 bases matching TRBD2. In germline, CDR1 is SQVTM, CDR2 ANQGSEA. The length of the CDR3 is 12 residues. J lost 13 bases, V lost 4 bases, and 6 bases had no gene match. CDR3 in DNA: TGCAGCGTTGGTGGACTAGCGGGAGTTCCGTACTTC. It encodes CSVGGLAGVPYF.

The rearrangement joins TRBV6-5 to TRBJ2-5; 10 nucleotides agree with TRBD1. The DNA end favors TRBJ2-7, so the J call may be wrong. The germline V gene encodes CDR1 MNHEY and CDR2 SVGAGI. The CDR3 is 15 amino acids. Here the CDR3 reads CASRPGTGETYEQYF. CDR3 nucleotides: TGTGCCAGCAGACCCGGGACAGGGGAGACCTACGAGCAGTACTTC.